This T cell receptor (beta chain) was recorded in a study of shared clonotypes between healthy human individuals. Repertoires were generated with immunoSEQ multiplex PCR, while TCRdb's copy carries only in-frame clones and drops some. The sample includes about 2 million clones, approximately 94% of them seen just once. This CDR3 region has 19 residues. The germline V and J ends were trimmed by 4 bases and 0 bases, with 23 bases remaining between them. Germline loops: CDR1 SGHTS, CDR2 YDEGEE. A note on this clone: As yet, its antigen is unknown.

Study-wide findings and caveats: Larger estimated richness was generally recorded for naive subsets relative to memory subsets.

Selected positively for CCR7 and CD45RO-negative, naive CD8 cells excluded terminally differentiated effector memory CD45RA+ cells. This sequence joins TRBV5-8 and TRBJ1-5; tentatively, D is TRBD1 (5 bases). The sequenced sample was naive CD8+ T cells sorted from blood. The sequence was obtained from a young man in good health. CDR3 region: CASSMVPDSLPYSNQPQHF. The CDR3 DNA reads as TGTGCCAGCAGCATGGTGCCTGACAGCCTGCCTTATAGCAATCAGCCCCAGCATTTT.